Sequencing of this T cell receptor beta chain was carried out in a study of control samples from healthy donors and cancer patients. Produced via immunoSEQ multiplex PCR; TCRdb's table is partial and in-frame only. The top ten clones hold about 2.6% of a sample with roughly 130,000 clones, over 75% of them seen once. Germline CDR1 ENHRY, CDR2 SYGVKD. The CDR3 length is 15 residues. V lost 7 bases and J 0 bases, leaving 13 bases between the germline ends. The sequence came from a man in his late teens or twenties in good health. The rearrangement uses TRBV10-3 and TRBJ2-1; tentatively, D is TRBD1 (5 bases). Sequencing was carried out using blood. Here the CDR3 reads CAIKTDSTSYNEQFF. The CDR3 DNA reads TGTGCCATCAAAACTGACAGTACCTCCTACAATGAGCAGTTCTTC.